Here is one T cell receptor beta chain with its context. The table came from immunoSEQ multiplex PCR; TCRdb's copy has only in-frame clones and leaves some out. The sample contains fewer than 350,000 clones, 86% of which appear only once. These data come from a study of blood T cell repertoires in COVID-19. The clonotype comes from a woman aged 25-40 years who had recovered from COVID-19. The specimen sequenced was peripheral blood.

The CDR3 DNA reads as TGTGCCAGCAGCTTCCTGTACAGGGAAATTGGAAACACCATATATTTT. Its protein is CASSFLYREIGNTIYF. The V and J genes are TRBV7-2 and TRBJ1-3, with a tentative D call TRBD1 (6 bases). CDR1 and CDR2 (germline): SGHTA, FQGNSA. The CDR3 runs to 16 residues. Trimming stripped 3 bases from V and 3 bases from J, with 15 bases between. Drawing the rest from reference TRBV7-2 and TRBJ1-3, the complete variable domain is GAGVSQSPSNKVTEKGKDVELRCDPISGHTALYWYRQSLGQGLEFLIYFQGNSAPDKSGLPSDRFSAERTGGSVSTLTIQRTQQEDSAVYLCASSFLYREIGNTIYFGEGSWLTVV.